This note documents a single T cell receptor beta chain sequence. The sample originates from a study of blood T cell repertoires in COVID-19. Two negative PCRs, clearance, or symptom resolution characterized the recovered Cohort 3 donors. Trimming shortened V by 11 bases and J by 7 bases, and 12 bases separated the two germline ends. The CDR3 extends over 10 amino acids. Germline V CDR1 and CDR2: MNHEY, SVGAGI. Repertoires were generated with immunoSEQ multiplex PCR, while TCRdb's copy carries only in-frame clones and drops some. Counted here are 150,000 to 200,000 clones, around 80% occurring once; the ten biggest clones make up roughly 9.6%.

Material: PBMCs or T cells enriched from blood (not recorded which). The V and J genes are TRBV6-5 and TRBJ2-7; a weak D match, TRBD1 (6 bases). This TCR derives from a man aged 50 or older who had recovered from COVID-19. CDR3 protein: CASKGVEQYF. Written as DNA, the CDR3 is TGTGCCTCCAAGGGGGTGGAGCAGTACTTC.